This entry lists 25 T cell receptor beta chains sequenced from one sample in a study of control samples from healthy donors and cancer patients. Method: immunoSEQ multiplex PCR; TCRdb's copy keeps in-frame clones and lacks some. The sample holds roughly 170,000 clones, approximately 92% seen once. Source material: blood. The receptors stem from a man aged 18 to 35 in good health.

This clone was seen a single time. The gene calls are TRBV11-2 and TRBJ2-1, with D possibly being TRBD1 (5 bases). The V gene lost 0 bases and the J gene lost 7 bases, with 13 bases spanning the gap. This CDR3 region has 15 residues. Germline V gene data show CDR1 as SGHAT and CDR2 as FQNNGV. The CDR3: CASSLDFRGGNEQFF. CDR3 DNA: TGTGCCAGCAGCTTAGATTTTAGGGGTGGGAATGAGCAGTTCTTC.

The rearrangement links TRBV27 to TRBJ2-7; D might be TRBD1 (6 bases). CDR1 and CDR2 from the germline V gene are MNHEY and SMNVEV (reference sequence). Trimming left V 3 bases short and J 7 bases short, with 16 bases between. This CDR3 spans 14 amino acids. The CDR3 bases are TGTGCCAGCAGTTTCTTGTTCCAGGGGCAAGAGCAGTACTTC. Protein product: CASSFLFQGQEQYF.

The gene calls are TRBV10-3 and TRBJ1-6; the D gene is possibly TRBD1 (5 bases). V was shortened by 6 bases and J by 14 bases, with 14 bases between the two germline ends. Germline V lookup: CDR1 ENHRY, CDR2 SYGVKD. The CDR3 contains 12 residues. The CDR3 DNA is TGTGCCATCAGCCCAGGGCAAGGGGCCCTCCACTTT. It yields the protein CAISPGQGALHF.

V gene TRBV2 combines with J gene TRBJ1-2; D is undetermined. Trimming left V 4 bases short and J 8 bases short, with 23 bases between. CDR1 and CDR2 from the germline V gene are SNHLY and FYNNEI. The CDR3 has 16 amino acids. The CDR3 DNA reads as TGTGCCAGCAGTGGCGCGTCCTCTAAAGAGGTTGGGGGCTACACCTTC. Its translation: CASSGASSKEVGGYTF.

This chain joins TRBV5-8 and TRBJ1-2; D not resolved. Per germline, CDR1 SGHTS and CDR2 YDEGEE. V was pared by 2 bases and J by 0 bases, with 2 bases between. The CDR3 length is 12 residues. The CDR3, as DNA: TGTGCCAGCAGCTTAGCTAACTATGGCTACACCTTC. It translates to CASSLANYGYTF.

CDR3 DNA sequence: TGTGCCAGCAGTTACGACGGAACCTATGGCTACACCTTC. Encoded protein: CASSYDGTYGYTF. The V and J genes are TRBV6-5 and TRBJ1-2; unclear D gene. V was clipped by 2 bases and J by 4 bases, with 8 bases between them. The germline V gene encodes CDR1 MNHEY and CDR2 SVGAGI. This CDR3 spans 13 amino acids.

This chain links TRBV6-5 with TRBJ1-2; TRBD1 matches 11 bases. V lost 8 bases and J lost 5; bases outside the gene matches: 7. Germline V gene lookup returns CDR1 MNHEY and CDR2 SVGAGI. The CDR3 is made up of 14 amino acids. CDR3 nucleotide sequence: TGTGCCAGCGGAAGGACAGGGGGCGGGTATGGCTACACCTTC. Translation: CASGRTGGGYGYTF.

The gene calls are TRBV5-8 and TRBJ1-6; unclear D gene. The CDR3 has 16 residues. V lost 1 base, J lost 4 bases, and 12 bases lay in between. CDR1 and CDR2 (germline): SGHTS, YDEGEE. The CDR3 loop reads CASSLTRITYNSPLHF. CDR3 nucleotides: TGTGCCAGCAGCTTGACAAGGATTACTTATAATTCACCCCTCCACTTT.

CDR3 nucleotide sequence: TGTGCCAGCAGCTTGTGGCAGACCAACACTGAAGCTTTCTTT. It specifies CASSLWQTNTEAFF. This chain joins TRBV5-5 and TRBJ1-1; D not resolved. Trimming pared 1 base from V and 2 bases from J, leaving 9 bases between. CDR3 length: 14 amino acids. Looked up from germline, CDR1 is SGHKS and CDR2 is YYEKEE (reference sequence).

This chain uses TRBV30 with TRBJ1-2; TRBD1 aligns across 8 bases. V was pared by 2 bases and J by 9 bases, with 11 bases of the junction left unmatched. Germline V gene data show CDR1 as GTSNPN and CDR2 as SVGIG (reference sequence). This CDR3 is 14 amino acids long. The CDR3 coding sequence is TGTGCCTGGAGTCTGAGGCAGGGGGCGGATCGCTACACCTTC. Residues: CAWSLRQGADRYTF.

The chain couples TRBV4-1 to TRBJ2-5, with TRBD2 matching over 8 bases. The junction had 8 bases not matched to a gene; V was cut back by 0 bases and J by 5 bases. Germline assignment: CDR1 MGHRA and CDR2 YSYEKL. The CDR3 contains 16 residues. Here the CDR3 reads CASSQDPGGARETQYF. The CDR3 DNA follows: TGCGCCAGCAGCCAAGATCCCGGGGGGGCGAGGGAGACCCAGTACTTC.

The rearrangement links TRBV7-8 to TRBJ2-7, with 8 bases identical to TRBD1. CDR3 length: 14 residues. The trim removed 4 bases at V and 6 bases at J, leaving 8 bases unmatched. Germline CDR1 is SGHVS and CDR2 is FQNEAQ. For the CDR3, the DNA is TGTGCCAGCAGCTCAGTCCGAACAGGGGGCGAGCAGTACTTC. It encodes CASSSVRTGGEQYF.

CDR3 loop: CASSDGWGNTEAFF. The CDR3 DNA is TGTGCCAGCTCGGACGGTTGGGGGAACACTGAAGCTTTCTTT. The chain joins TRBV18 to TRBJ1-1; the D is unclear. This CDR3 is built from 14 residues. Trimming removed 6 bases at V and 1 base at J, with 12 bases between. In germline, CDR1 is KGHSH, CDR2 LQKENI. The whole variable domain, remainder taken from reference TRBV18 and TRBJ1-1, is NAGVMQNPRHLVRRRGQEARLRCSPMKGHSHVYWYRQLPEEGLKFMVYLQKENIIDESGMPKERFSAEFPKEGPSILRIQQVVRGDSAAYFCASSDGWGNTEAFFGQGTRLTVV.

The chain employs TRBV2 and TRBJ2-3, with a weak D call TRBD1 (5 bases). This CDR3 spans 15 amino acids. Germline values: CDR1 SNHLY, CDR2 FYNNEI. V lost 3 bases, J lost 2 bases, and 12 bases lay in between. The DNA for the CDR3 is TGTGCCAGCAGTGAGGAGACAGCTATCACAGATACGCAGTATTTT. Translated, it gives CASSEETAITDTQYF.

V gene TRBV5-1 combines with J gene TRBJ2-7; 10 nucleotides align to TRBD2. Germline CDR1 is SGHRS and CDR2 is YFSETQ. The CDR3 runs to 16 residues. V dropped 0 bases and J dropped 6; count of bases not matched to a gene: 9. CDR3 residues: CASSLAGSSGGGEQYF. CDR3 sequence (DNA): TGCGCCAGCAGCTTGGCAGGGTCTAGCGGGGGCGGCGAGCAGTACTTC.

This sequence joins TRBV5-4 and TRBJ1-1; 8 bases match TRBD1. Germline V gene data show CDR1 as SGHNT and CDR2 as YYREEE (reference sequence). V shed 7 bases, J shed 4 bases, and the junction held 3 bases outside the gene matches. This CDR3 has 12 residues. CDR3 amino acids: CASLGTGTEAFF. CDR3 bases: TGTGCCAGCCTGGGGACAGGCACTGAAGCTTTCTTT.

J is TRBJ2-6 and V is TRBV5-4; unclear D gene. CDR1 and CDR2 from the germline V gene are SGHNT and YYREEE (reference sequence). Trimming left V 0 bases short and J 4 bases short, with 8 bases between. CDR3 size: 15 residues. DNA for the CDR3: TGTGCCAGCAGCTTGGGGGTATCCGGGGCCAACGTCCTGACTTTC. Translating gives CASSLGVSGANVLTF.

This chain connects TRBV5-1 to TRBJ1-1; TRBD1 matches 10 bases. The CDR3 is 15 amino acids. J lost 4 bases, V lost 4 bases, and 7 bases had no gene match. Germline-derived CDR1 and CDR2 are SGHRS and YFSETQ. The CDR3 loop is CASSLTGGDSTEAFF. CDR3 DNA: TGCGCCAGCAGCCTGACAGGGGGCGATAGCACTGAAGCTTTCTTT. Looking up the rest from reference TRBV5-1 and TRBJ1-1 gives the full variable domain: KAGVTQTPRYLIKTRGQQVTLSCSPISGHRSVSWYQQTPGQGLQFLFEYFSETQRNKGNFPGRFSGRQFSNSRSEMNVSTLELGDSALYLCASSLTGGDSTEAFFGQGTRLTVV.

This clone has only one observation. This chain connects TRBV5-6 to TRBJ2-7, with 11 bases that match TRBD2. This CDR3 region has 15 residues. The germline V gene encodes CDR1 SGHDT and CDR2 YYEEEE. V was pared by 0 bases and J by 3 bases, with 2 bases of the junction left unmatched. CDR3: CASSLAGTSGYEQYF. The CDR3 DNA sequence: TGTGCCAGCAGCTTGGCAGGGACTAGCGGCTACGAGCAGTACTTC.

CDR3 bases: TGTGCCGGGCCCTGTTGGTATGGCTACACCTTC. This gives the protein CAGPCWYGYTF. The gene calls are TRBV9 and TRBJ1-2; D uncertain. The V end was cut by 10 bases, the J end by 5 bases, with 12 bases between. CDR1 and CDR2 (germline): SGDLS, YYNGEE. CDR3 length: 11 amino acids.

This chain uses TRBV30 with TRBJ1-3; no definite D call. V lost 0 bases and J 0 bases, leaving 9 bases between the germline ends. Germline V gene lookup returns CDR1 GTSNPN and CDR2 SVGIG (reference sequence). This CDR3 is built from 15 residues. The chain's CDR3 is CAWSVQSGSGNTIYF. In DNA, the CDR3 is TGTGCCTGGAGTGTACAGTCCGGCTCTGGAAACACCATATATTTT.

Here the CDR3 reads CASSLGGRDGYTF. CDR3 bases: TGTGCCAGCAGCTTAGGCGGCAGAGATGGCTACACCTTC. The rearrangement joins TRBV7-8 to TRBJ1-2; D not certain. Germline V lookup: CDR1 SGHVS, CDR2 FQNEAQ. The CDR3 runs 13 residues. V lost 1 base and J lost 6, with 9 bases in between.

The J gene is TRBJ2-3, the V gene TRBV5-1; TRBD1 matches at 7 bases. The CDR3 totals 14 residues. Germline assignment: CDR1 SGHRS and CDR2 YFSETQ. The ends lost 4 bases at V and 6 bases at J; junction bases unmatched: 8. The CDR3 nucleotides read TGCGCCAGCAGCCTGGGACAGATAAGGGATACGCAGTATTTT. Translating gives CASSLGQIRDTQYF.

The V gene is TRBV10-3, the J gene TRBJ2-2; TRBD1 agrees at 7 bases. Germline-derived CDR1 and CDR2 are ENHRY and SYGVKD. J lost 3 bases, V lost 10 bases, and 2 bases had no gene match. This CDR3 is 12 amino acids long. The CDR3 DNA is TGTGCCAACAGGGGCGACACCGGGGAGCTGTTTTTT. It translates to CANRGDTGELFF.

V usage is TRBV2 and J usage is TRBJ2-3; a possible D gene is TRBD1 (6 bases). There are 14 residues in the CDR3. The germline V gene encodes CDR1 SNHLY and CDR2 FYNNEI. Trimming took 2 bases from V and 5 from J, leaving 11 bases between them. The CDR3 here is CASSETGSLDTQYF. For the CDR3, the DNA is TGTGCCAGCAGTGAAACAGGGTCTTTAGATACGCAGTATTTT. The entire variable domain, with the rest obtained from reference TRBV2 and TRBJ2-3, is as follows: EPEVTQTPSHQVTQMGQEVILRCVPISNHLYFYWYRQILGQKVEFLVSFYNNEISEKSEIFDDQFSVERPDGSNFTLKIRSTKLEDSAMYFCASSETGSLDTQYFGPGTRLTVL.